A selection of T cell receptor beta chains follows, all from one sample in a study of spatial heterogeneity in lung cancer. TCRdb reprocessed the 5' RACE reads via MiXCR and lists one record per CDR3 protein. The sample has roughly 15,000 distinct CDR3 sequences, 15% to 20% seen once; the top ten hold around 6%. The source was PBMCs, collected at follow-up. All receptors come from a male donor with early-stage non-small cell lung cancer. The CDR3 runs from the conserved cysteine through the conserved F or W. The order of the fields is J gene, D gene, V gene, clone size, CDR3 DNA, CDR3 protein. D genes are given only for firm matches. For some rows the clone size is stated as once, few or many, or as a class when expanded; others skip it.

TRBJ2-1,NA,TRBV6-6,medium-sized,TGTGCCAGCAGTTACGAGCCAGGGGGGAACAATGAGCAGTTCTTC,CASSYEPGGNNEQFF
TRBJ2-3,NA,TRBV11-2,many,TGTGCCAGCAGCTTATCGGAAGATACGCAGTATTTT,CASSLSEDTQYF
TRBJ1-1,TRBD1,TRBV5-3,many,TGTGCCAGAAGCTTCCGGACAGGGGGCTTTGTTGATGGGAACACTGAAGCTTTCTTT,CARSFRTGGFVDGNTEAFF
TRBJ2-5,NA,TRBV10-1,many,TGCGCCAGCAGTGAGCCGAGATGGGAAACGTTAAAGACCCAGTACTTC,CASSEPRWETLKTQYF
TRBJ2-4,TRBD1,TRBV18,many,TGTGCCAGCTCACCCCGGACAGGGGGCTCGGACATTCAGTACTTC,CASSPRTGGSDIQYF
TRBJ1-4,TRBD1,TRBV10-3,few,TGTGCCATCAGTGAGCCGTCAGGGGGCCCGGTGGCTAAACTGTTTTTT,CAISEPSGGPVAKLFF
TRBJ2-3,TRBD2,TRBV29-1,few,TGCAGCGTTGAAGGGACCTTGGGAAAGAGCGGGAGGAGTCAAGATACGCAGTATTTT,CSVEGTLGKSGRSQDTQYF
TRBJ1-1,TRBD1,TRBV15,NA,TGTGCCACCAGCTTCTCGCCAGGGGGATTGACTGAAGCTTTCTTT,CATSFSPGGLTEAFF
TRBJ2-7,NA,TRBV18,NA,TGTGCCAGCTCACCTATAGGGGGGGCATACGAGCAGTACTTC,CASSPIGGAYEQYF
TRBJ2-1,NA,TRBV7-7,NA,TGTGCTAGCAGCTTAGGGTTTAGATCCAATGAGCAGTTCTTC,CASSLGFRSNEQFF
TRBJ2-7,TRBD2,TRBV20-1,NA,TGCAGTGCTAGAAAGGGACTAGCGGGGGGCTACGAGCAGTACTTC,CSARKGLAGGYEQYF
TRBJ2-7,NA,TRBV29-1,few,TGCAGCGTTCGAGGCGGGGGCCACTACGAGCAGTACTTC,CSVRGGGHYEQYF
TRBJ2-5,NA,TRBV11-2,medium-sized,TGTGCCAGCAGCTTATCAGAAGAGACCCAGTACTTC,CASSLSEETQYF
TRBJ2-3,TRBD1,TRBV5-4,NA,TGTGCCAGCAGCCCCCAGACAGGGGGCGATGCAGATACGCAGTATTTT,CASSPQTGGDADTQYF
TRBJ2-1,TRBD2,TRBV4-2,NA,TGTGCCAGCAGCCAAGAACGGCGGGGGGGAAACAATGAGCAGTTCTTC,CASSQERRGGNNEQFF
TRBJ2-3,TRBD1,TRBV3-1,NA,TGTGCCAGCGGCCAAGGACAGGGGGCAGGCACAGATACGCAGTATTTT,CASGQGQGAGTDTQYF
TRBJ2-1,TRBD2,TRBV7-9,NA,TGTGCCAGCAGCTCGGACTCGACTAGCCTCCTCTTC,CASSSDSTSLLF
TRBJ2-3,TRBD2,TRBV20-1,few,TGCAGTGCTAGTCCGGGGGGAGTAGATACGCAGTATTTT,CSASPGGVDTQYF
TRBJ2-7,NA,TRBV6-5,few,TGTGCCAGCAGTTACGGGTTACCCCGGTCCTACGAGCAGTACTTC,CASSYGLPRSYEQYF
TRBJ2-7,NA,TRBV6-5,few,TGTGCCAGCAGTTACAGCCGGGCTTCCTACGAGCAGTACTTC,CASSYSRASYEQYF
TRBJ2-5,TRBD1,TRBV5-1,NA,TGCGCCAGCAGCACAGGACAGGGGGCGGCGGAGACCCAGTACTTC,CASSTGQGAAETQYF
TRBJ1-3,NA,TRBV12-3/TRBV12-4,many,TGTGCCAGCAGTTTAATGCCCTCTGGAAACACCATATATTTT,CASSLMPSGNTIYF
TRBJ2-4,NA,TRBV20-1,many,TGCAGTGCTTGGCCTCCCGGGACCAAAAACATTCAGTACTTC,CSAWPPGTKNIQYF
TRBJ2-2,TRBD1,TRBV25-1,NA,TGTGCCAGCAGTGAACGACAGGGAGATGGCGGGGAGCTGTTTTTT,CASSERQGDGGELFF
TRBJ2-3,TRBD2,TRBV3-1,NA,TGTGCCAGCAGCCAACCTAGCGGGGGGCAAGAAGATACGCAGTATTTT,CASSQPSGGQEDTQYF
TRBJ2-5,TRBD2,TRBV29-1,NA,TGCAGCGTTGCGGGTAGCGGGGGGGCCCGAGAGACCCAGTACTTC,CSVAGSGGARETQYF
TRBJ1-4,NA,TRBV15,many,TGTGCCACCAGCAGAGAGACAGGCTCAAAAGAAAAACTGTTTTTT,CATSRETGSKEKLFF
TRBJ2-1,NA,TRBV6-2/TRBV6-3,NA,TGTGCCAGCAGCCGTTGGGGGGGCTCACGCTCCTACAATGAGCAGTTCTTC,CASSRWGGSRSYNEQFF
TRBJ1-5,NA,TRBV6-5,few,TGTGCCAGCAGATGGGGCGGCAATCAGCCCCAGCATTTT,CASRWGGNQPQHF
TRBJ2-7,TRBD2,TRBV29-1,many,TGCAGCGTTGACTACGGGGGGGCGTACGAGCAGTACTTC,CSVDYGGAYEQYF
TRBJ2-5,TRBD1,TRBV6-1,many,TGTGCCAGCACCTCGGACAGGGCCGACCAAGAGACCCAGTACTTC,CASTSDRADQETQYF
TRBJ2-5,TRBD1,TRBV29-1,NA,TGCAGCGTGAAGGGGACAGCCTTCCAAGAGACCCAGTACTTC,CSVKGTAFQETQYF
TRBJ1-2,NA,TRBV4-2,few,TGTGCCAGCAGCCAAGCCCCCGTTATCGCTGCTAACTATGGCTACACCTTC,CASSQAPVIAANYGYTF
TRBJ2-1,TRBD2,TRBV7-3,medium-sized,TGTGCCAGCAGCCCGATAGCGGGGGGGTTAAATGAGCAGTTCTTC,CASSPIAGGLNEQFF
TRBJ2-3,NA,TRBV7-2,many,TGTGCCAGCAGCTCGGGGGTATTGGATACGCAGTATTTT,CASSSGVLDTQYF
TRBJ1-6,NA,TRBV27,NA,TGTGCCAGCACCCCGATTGGGGGCAGCTCCTATAATTCATCCCTCCACTTT,CASTPIGGSSYNSSLHF
TRBJ2-3,TRBD2,TRBV13,medium-sized,TGTGCCAGCAGCTTAACTAGCGGGGTCCCTAGTGCAGATACGCAGTATTTT,CASSLTSGVPSADTQYF
TRBJ1-5,NA,TRBV12-3/TRBV12-4,NA,TGTGCCAGCAGCCTCTCCACGGGGGATCAGCCCCAGCATTTT,CASSLSTGDQPQHF
TRBJ2-5,TRBD2,TRBV20-1,NA,TGCAGTGCTACGAGACTAGCGGGACAACAAGAGACCCAGTACTTC,CSATRLAGQQETQYF
TRBJ1-2,NA,TRBV5-1,many,TGCGCCAGCAGCTTGGGTGGAGGGGACAACTATGGCTACACCTTC,CASSLGGGDNYGYTF
TRBJ2-7,TRBD2,TRBV5-1,medium-sized,TGCGCCAGCAGCCGGGGACTAGCGGGGGCCGCCTCCTACGAGCAGTACTTC,CASSRGLAGAASYEQYF
TRBJ2-3,TRBD1,TRBV10-3,many,TGTGCCATCAGTGAGTCCGGACAGGGGACCCCAGTTAGCACAGATACGCAGTATTTT,CAISESGQGTPVSTDTQYF
TRBJ1-1,TRBD1,TRBV10-3,many,TGTGCCATCAGTGAGAGACAGGGAAGGAACACTGAAGCTTTCTTT,CAISERQGRNTEAFF
TRBJ2-3,TRBD2,TRBV5-1,NA,TGCGCCAGCAGCAGGGGACTAGCGGGGGAGACAGATACGCAGTATTTT,CASSRGLAGETDTQYF
TRBJ2-3,NA,TRBV19,NA,TGTGCCAGTAGGGAAGGAGCCTTCACAGATACGCAGTATTTT,CASREGAFTDTQYF
TRBJ2-1,NA,TRBV30,NA,TGTGCCTGGAGTGTCCTCTCCGGCGAGCCGCAGTTCTTC,CAWSVLSGEPQFF